The rows below give T cell receptor beta chains drawn from one sample of a study of T cells in Graves' hyperthyroidism and ophthalmopathy. TCRdb called the multiplex PCR reads again in MiXCR, with one record for every CDR3 protein. The sample lists 600,000 to 800,000 distinct CDR3 sequences, roughly 32% seen once, with around 30% in the top ten. Material: blood. All receptors derive from a woman aged 40 to 49 with Graves' hyperthyroidism. CDR3s include the opening cysteine and the closing phenylalanine or tryptophan. The D gene is left open where the match is weak. A clone size is listed for some rows: how often the clone was seen (once, few, many), or a class if it is expanded.

>NA|TRBJ2-5|many|TRBV5-5|13
TGTGCCAGCAGCGGCGGGGTCCAAGAGACCCAGTACTTC
CASSGGVQETQYF
>NA|TRBJ2-7|many|TRBV11-2|16
TGTGCCAGCAGCCCGAGGAGTGGCAGCGCCTCCTCCGAGCAGTACTTC
CASSPRSGSASSEQYF
>NA|TRBJ1-5|NA|TRBV25-1|14
TGTGCCAGCAGTGAATTTGGCAGGCCGTTGGCCCAGCATTTT
CASSEFGRPLAQHF
>NA|TRBJ1-6|NA|TRBV28|15
TGTGCCAGCAGTCCAATGACCGTCTTTAATTCACCCCTCCACTTT
CASSPMTVFNSPLHF
>NA|TRBJ1-1|many|TRBV19|15
TGTGCCAGTTCGCCCTCCGCCGCAGCTGACACTGAAGCTTTCTTT
CASSPSAAADTEAFF
>NA|TRBJ2-7|many|TRBV7-2|15
TGTGCCAGCAGCACGGGACCATCGACCTCCTACGAGCAGTACTTC
CASSTGPSTSYEQYF
>NA|TRBJ1-2|NA|TRBV6-5|15
TGTGCCAGCCGACTGTGGGCAGGGGAACGAGATGGCTACACCTTC
CASRLWAGERDGYTF
>NA|TRBJ2-5|NA|TRBV5-1|15
TGCGCCAGCAGCTTGGCCGGGGTCCCCCGTGAGACCCAGTACTTC
CASSLAGVPRETQYF
>NA|TRBJ1-1|many|TRBV10-3|12
TGTGCCATCTCTATACAGGAAAAAGAAGCTTTCTTT
CAISIQEKEAFF
>NA|TRBJ1-5|NA|TRBV7-2|15
TGTGCCAGCAGCTTGGGGGGGGCCGCGATCAAGCCCCAGCATTTT
CASSLGGAAIKPQHF
>NA|TRBJ2-5|many|TRBV20-1|12
TGCAGTGCTCGTAGGGGCCCCAGGACCCAGTACTTC
CSARRGPRTQYF
>NA|TRBJ1-1|NA|TRBV10-2|12
TGCGCCACCGGGCGGGGGGACACTGAAGCTTTCTTT
CATGRGDTEAFF
>TRBD1|TRBJ1-4|NA|TRBV20-1|13
TGCAGTGCTACCAACAGGGGTAACGAAAAACTGTTTTTT
CSATNRGNEKLFF
>NA|TRBJ1-4|NA|TRBV7-9|14
TGTGCCAGCAGCGACGGGGGGACCGGGGAAAAACTGTTTTTT
CASSDGGTGEKLFF
>NA|TRBJ2-5|many|TRBV12-3/TRBV12-4|11
TGTGCCAGCAGTTCCCCGGAGACCCAGTACTTC
CASSSPETQYF
>NA|TRBJ1-4|NA|TRBV5-1|15
TGCGCCAGCGCCTTCTCCCAGGCAACTAATGAAAAACTGTTTTTT
CASAFSQATNEKLFF
>TRBD2|TRBJ2-7|few|TRBV6-6|15
TGTGCCAGCAGTTCACGGACTAGCGTAGCCTACGAGCAGTACTTC
CASSSRTSVAYEQYF
>NA|TRBJ2-7|NA|TRBV19|13
TGTGCCAGTAGTTTTGATAAGGCCTACGAGCAGTACTTC
CASSFDKAYEQYF
>NA|TRBJ2-5|NA|TRBV24-1|14
TGTGCCACCCCAGGGTACGGATCGGGGGAGACCCAGTACTTC
CATPGYGSGETQYF
>TRBD2|TRBJ2-7|NA|TRBV3-1|15
TGTGCCAGCAGCCAGGGCGGGAGTAGACCCTACGAGCAGTACTTC
CASSQGGSRPYEQYF
>TRBD2|TRBJ2-5|NA|TRBV7-2|19
TGTGCCAGCAGCTCAGGACTAGCGGGAGCTTGGGGAAACCAAGAGACCCAGTACTTC
CASSSGLAGAWGNQETQYF
>NA|TRBJ1-3|NA|TRBV5-1|14
TGCGCCAGCAGCTTGGAACCAGAGGGAAACACCATATATTTT
CASSLEPEGNTIYF
>TRBD1|TRBJ2-7|many|TRBV7-2|16
TGTGCCAGCAGCTTAGAGTGGACAGGCTTCTCCTACGAGCAGTACTTC
CASSLEWTGFSYEQYF
>NA|TRBJ1-1|NA|TRBV12-3/TRBV12-4|14
TGTGCCAGCAGCCATTGGGGTGAAGGCACTGAAGCTTTCTTT
CASSHWGEGTEAFF
>NA|TRBJ1-5|many|TRBV12-3/TRBV12-4|13
TGTGCCAGCAGCCCACAGGGTGTTCAGCCCCAGCATTTT
CASSPQGVQPQHF
>NA|TRBJ2-6|few|TRBV9|18
TGTGCCAGCAGCGTAGCTCGTCGACTACACTCTGGGGCCAACGTCCTGACTTTC
CASSVARRLHSGANVLTF
>NA|TRBJ2-5|NA|TRBV25-1|14
TGTGCCAGCAGTGAAATCGGAGGGGGGGAGACCCAGTACTTC
CASSEIGGGETQYF
>TRBD1|TRBJ1-1|NA|TRBV6-6|15
TGTGCCAGCAGTAGGAGGGGACAGGGGCTCGGGGAAGCTTTCTTT
CASSRRGQGLGEAFF
>NA|TRBJ2-7|NA|TRBV11-2|15
TGTGCCAGCAGTTCCAGGGAGGACACTTCCTACGAGCAGTACTTC
CASSSREDTSYEQYF
>NA|TRBJ1-6|NA|TRBV18|16
TGTGCCAGCTCACCTCAAACCCCACAGCAGAATTCACCCCTCCACTTT
CASSPQTPQQNSPLHF
>NA|TRBJ1-1|NA|TRBV7-3|11
TGTGCCAGCAGCTTAGGAGCAGGGGTTTTCTTT
CASSLGAGVFF
>TRBD1|TRBJ2-7|few|TRBV5-1|16
TGCGCCAGCAGCATCGACAGGGGGAGCATCTCCTACGAGCAGTACTTC
CASSIDRGSISYEQYF
>NA|TRBJ1-3|few|TRBV4-1|15
TGCGCCAGCAGCCAAGACTACCCCTCTGGAAACACCATATATTTT
CASSQDYPSGNTIYF
>NA|TRBJ1-5|few|TRBV4-3|15
TGCGCCAGCAGCGTACAGGGATCTAGCAATCAGCCCCAGCATTTT
CASSVQGSSNQPQHF
>NA|TRBJ1-6|NA|TRBV11-3|16
TGTGCCAGCAGCTGGGAAAGCGGGGGTTATAATTCACCCCTCCACTTT
CASSWESGGYNSPLHF
>NA|TRBJ2-7|NA|TRBV7-8|14
TGTGCCAGCAGCTGGGGACACTATTCCTACGAGCAGTACTTC
CASSWGHYSYEQYF
>NA|TRBJ1-4|NA|TRBV19|18
TGTGCCAGTAGTACCACGAATAGCGGGACCGGCTATTTTGAAAAACTGTTTTTT
CASSTTNSGTGYFEKLFF
>NA|TRBJ1-5|few|TRBV5-6|16
TGTGCCAGCAGCTTGAGGTCTGCAGGGAACAATCAGCCCCAGCATTTT
CASSLRSAGNNQPQHF
>NA|TRBJ2-5|NA|TRBV24-1|14
TGTGCCACCAGTGATTTTGGGAGTCAAGAGACCCAGTACTTC
CATSDFGSQETQYF
>TRBD1|TRBJ1-2|NA|TRBV7-2|17
TGTGCCAGCAGCTTGGTGTTCGAGGGACAGGGGGGCTATGGCTACACCTTC
CASSLVFEGQGGYGYTF
>NA|TRBJ1-2|few|TRBV9|11
TGTGCCAGCACCCATAGCCCCGGCTACACCTTC
CASTHSPGYTF
>TRBD2|TRBJ2-5|many|TRBV12-3/TRBV12-4|15
TGTGCCAGCACGACCCGGTCGGGGGGTCAAGAGACCCAGTACTTC
CASTTRSGGQETQYF
>TRBD1|TRBJ1-4|NA|TRBV29-1|12
TGCAGCGTTGGACAGGGAGGTGAAAAACTGTTTTTT
CSVGQGGEKLFF
>NA|TRBJ2-6|few|TRBV19|19
TGTGCCAGTACCTCTAATAGGGGGGGGGAGATCTCTGGGGCCAACGTCCTGACTTTC
CASTSNRGGEISGANVLTF
>TRBD1|TRBJ2-1|NA|TRBV6-5|15
TGTGCCAGCAGCTTAGTGGGACAGCCCGTCAATGAGCAGTTCTTC
CASSLVGQPVNEQFF
>TRBD1|TRBJ1-5|many|TRBV19|17
TGTGCCACAAAATCGGTAACAGGACAGGCTGATAATCAGCCCCAGCATTTT
CATKSVTGQADNQPQHF
>NA|TRBJ1-6|many|TRBV5-8|14
TGTGCCAGCAGCCCGCTGGGTTCCTCTTCACCCCTCCACTTT
CASSPLGSSSPLHF
>NA|TRBJ1-1|NA|TRBV6-2/TRBV6-3|14
TGTGCCAGCAGCCACAGGGATGGATGGACTGAAGCTTTCTTT
CASSHRDGWTEAFF
>NA|TRBJ2-2|NA|TRBV7-3|16
TGTGCCAGCAGCTTAACTGGAGGGCAGTCCACCGGGGAGCTGTCTTGG
CASSLTGGQSTGELSW
>NA|TRBJ1-6|many|TRBV12-3/TRBV12-4|13
TGTGCCAGCAGTTTAGCCACATTTTCACCCCTCCACTTT
CASSLATFSPLHF